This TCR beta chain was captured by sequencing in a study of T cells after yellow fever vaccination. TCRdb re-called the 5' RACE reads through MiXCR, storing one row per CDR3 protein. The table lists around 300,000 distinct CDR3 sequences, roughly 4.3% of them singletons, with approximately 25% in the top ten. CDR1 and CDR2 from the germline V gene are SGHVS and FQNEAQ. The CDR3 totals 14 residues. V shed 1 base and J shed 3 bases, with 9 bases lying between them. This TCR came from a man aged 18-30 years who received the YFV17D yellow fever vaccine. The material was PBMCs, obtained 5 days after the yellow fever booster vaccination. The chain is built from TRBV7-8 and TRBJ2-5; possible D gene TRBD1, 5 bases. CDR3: CASSLGVGEETQYF. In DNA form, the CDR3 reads TGTGCCAGCAGCTTAGGTGTAGGGGAAGAGACCCAGTACTTC. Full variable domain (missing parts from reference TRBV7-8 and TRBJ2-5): GAGVSQSPRYKVAKRGQDVALRCDPISGHVSLFWYQQALGQGPEFLTYFQNEAQLDKSGLPSDRFFAERPEGSVSTLKIQRTQQEDSAVYLCASSLGVGEETQYFGPGTRLLVL.